This TCR beta chain was observed in a study of blood T cell repertoires in COVID-19. Study in general: Both acute and convalescent COVID-19 samples were obtained from the United States, Italy and Spain. PBMCs, B-cell-depleted T cells, or T cells were the source of the cDNA or gDNA that made up the material.

The germline gives CDR1 KGHDR, CDR2 SFDVKD. V shed 3 bases and J 6 bases; nucleotides not matched to a gene: 3. This CDR3 comprises 15 residues. Authors' processing steps: How many nucleated cells were present was estimated from reference gene primer amplification. The method was immunoSEQ multiplex PCR; TCRdb's version includes in-frame clones alone and lacks a portion of them. The V and J calls and clone size are taken from that table; D and trimming were inferred from the DNA. Of around 130,000 clones listed, approximately 89% are singletons. The TCR originated in a human donor in a cohort sampled during active COVID-19. The sequencing input was peripheral blood. V gene TRBV24-1 combines with J gene TRBJ1-4; 10 bases are a match to TRBD1. CDR3 sequence: CATSDRGTGDEKLFF. The CDR3 nucleotides read TGTGCCACCAGTGATCGAGGGACAGGGGATGAAAAACTGTTTTTT.